The 5 T cell receptor beta chains below come from one sample, sequenced in a study of graft-versus-host responses after intestinal transplantation. The table came from immunoSEQ multiplex PCR; TCRdb's copy has only in-frame clones and leaves some out. The sample has 20,000 to 25,000 clones, 89% seen once. The material sequenced was PBMCs, taken just over 64 days after intestinal transplantation. These receptors came from a human patient who received an intestinal transplant, so some T cells may come from the graft donor.

The chain carries TRBV6-6 and TRBJ2-2; D might be TRBD2 (7 bases). This CDR3 spans 15 amino acids. The germline gives CDR1 MNHNY, CDR2 SVGAGI (reference sequence). V was pared by 11 bases and J by 2 bases, with 18 bases between. CDR3 bases: TGTGCCGGAAGGGGGGGAGGGGGAAACACCGGGGAGCTGTTTTTT. Translation gives CAGRGGGGNTGELFF.

This sequence joins TRBV11-3 and TRBJ2-2, with 8 bases identical to TRBD2. Trimming cost V 5 bases and J 1 base; bases outside gene matches: 12. Germline V gives CDR1 SGHNT, CDR2 YENEEA. The CDR3 runs to 18 residues. The CDR3 nucleotides are TGTGCCAGCAGCGCGGGGACGGGGCTAGCGGGGAACACCGGGGAGCTGTTTTTT. Protein sequence: CASSAGTGLAGNTGELFF. The full variable domain, completed using reference TRBV11-3 and TRBJ2-2, is EAGVVQSPRYKIIEKKQPVAFWCNPISGHNTLYWYLQNLGQGPELLIRYENEEAVDDSQLPKDRFSAERLKGVDSTLKIQPAELGDSAVYLCASSAGTGLAGNTGELFFGEGSRLTVL.

The table lists this clone with a count of one. The chain links TRBV30 to TRBJ2-7; D ambiguous. The germline gives CDR1 GTSNPN, CDR2 SVGIG (reference sequence). The ends were cut back, 2 bases at V and 6 bases at J, with 11 bases in the middle. CDR3 size: 12 residues. CDR3 coding DNA: TGTGCCTGGAGTAGATACCCCGGCGAGCAGTACTTC. Encoded protein: CAWSRYPGEQYF.

The chain couples TRBV2 to TRBJ2-3; TRBD2 might be the D (5 bases). CDR3 length: 17 amino acids. Trimming cost V 7 bases and J 3 bases, with 23 bases left between them. Germline CDR1 and CDR2: SNHLY and FYNNEI. In DNA form, the CDR3 reads TGTGCCAGCAACGGTCCGTCCCGGGAACCCGAAACAGATACGCAGTATTTT. This sequence encodes CASNGPSREPETDTQYF.

The chain combines TRBV30 with TRBJ2-5; 7 positions agree with TRBD2. Trimming removed 4 bases from V and 4 bases from J; junction bases left unmatched: 12. CDR3 length: 15 amino acids. CDR1 GTSNPN and CDR2 SVGIG come from the germline V gene (reference sequence). This CDR3 is CAWTLGPAGRETQYF. CDR3 bases: TGTGCCTGGACCCTCGGACCAGCGGGGCGAGAGACCCAGTACTTC.